Below, one TCR beta chain is given with its context. The data derive from a study of blood T cell repertoires in COVID-19. Study background: Acute and convalescent COVID-19 samples came from the United States, Italy and Spain. PBMCs, B-cell-depleted T cells, or T cells were the source of the cDNA or gDNA that made up the material.

The data were produced by immunoSEQ multiplex PCR, yet TCRdb's version contains in-frame clones alone and is incomplete. The sample carries about 40,000 clones, approximately 90% recorded once. Germline V lookup: CDR1 KGHDR, CDR2 SFDVKD. V lost 0 bases, J lost 8 bases, and 8 bases stayed unmatched. The CDR3 consists of 16 residues. The chain is built from TRBV24-1 and TRBJ2-1; 8 bases fit TRBD2. The source is a woman aged 30 to 39 in a cohort sampled during active COVID-19. Sequencing input: peripheral blood. CDR3 sequence: CATSDLHGTSVDEQFF. In nucleotides, the CDR3 is TGTGCCACCAGTGATTTGCATGGGACTAGTGTGGATGAGCAGTTCTTC.